This T cell receptor (beta chain) was sequenced in a study of blood T cells in healthy people across ages (dated by TCRdb to the mid-2010s). Looking at the study overall: In model experiments, template switching captured roughly one uniquely barcoded TCR beta cDNA molecule for every two T cells. To track age-related changes in TCR beta repertoire diversity, the study relied on deep sequencing normalized with unique cDNA molecular identifiers. The donors were split into four age groups: young (average 16 years), middle-aged (around 37), aged (approximately 59) and long-lived (approximately 80). To avoid experimental bias, donors of different ages were randomly spread across the sequencing lanes. The study analyzed two additional independent replicas of 1 million unique cDNA reads from the same blood draw for two donors, one aged 18 to 29 and one aged 80 or older. What the study reported, not specific to this receptor: Donor CMV infection status was unknown, potentially confounding age-related changes in expanded clonotypes. Estimates of total diversity based on one million sequenced T cells were regarded as lower bounds and as underestimates. Since profiling was done on bulk unsorted PBMCs, naive and antigen-experienced compartments could not be conclusively compared. As age increased, observed TCR beta diversity per million T cells dropped in a roughly linear way, and a significant reduction was already evident by age 40. There was a strong correlation between observed TCR beta diversity and the percentage of naive T cells measured by flow cytometry. Compared with the aged group, more naive CD4+ T cells, fewer expanded clones and increased TCR diversity were shown by the long-lived group, suggesting age selection.

This clonotype appeared many times. Its antigen is unknown. Base qualities are not provided; no much larger clone lies one nucleotide away. The library was obtained by 5' RACE. Sequencing was carried out with an Illumina HiSeq 2500. The second PCR ran for roughly 6 to 11 cycles and used a J-beta primer mix along with a sample-barcoded 5' primer. A template-switch 5' adaptor carrying 12 random nucleotides introduced a unique molecular identifier onto each TCR beta cDNA molecule. Each sample yielded at least 2.5 million CDR3-containing paired-end reads. First-strand cDNA was synthesized from all RNA with the Mint cDNA synthesis kit, primed by a TRBC-specific oligonucleotide. Following uracil-DNA glycosylase treatment, all cDNA underwent a first 18-cycle PCR with the universal primers M1SS and BC2_uni_R. On the study's bioinformatics: For normalization, 1 million high-quality reads, each with a distinct molecular identifier, were randomly selected from each sample. Instead of being binned into consensus sequences, reads that shared molecular identifiers were thrown out. CDR3 identification, clonotype clustering and error correction used MiTCR with a Q25 quality threshold and the strictest error-elimination algorithm. A nonparametric unseen species model with Euler transformation was used to estimate a lower bound on total TCR beta diversity. The raw public data were reprocessed by TCRdb itself: fastp quality trimming at Q25, MiXCR clonotype calling, in-frame beta chains only. Records with the same CDR3 protein are collapsed into one entry carrying the most frequent genes and DNA. The V and J calls were not made by the authors but by TCRdb's processing. This sample gives 1.5 million to 2 million distinct CDR3 sequences in total; about 28% of them show up just once. In total, the top ten clones hold 7% to 9% of the sample.

Its CDR3 holds 14 amino acids, cysteine through phenylalanine. Here the CDR3 DNA is all that survives: 42 bases in frame from base 1. Via the germline V gene, CDR1 is SGHTA and CDR2 FQGNSA. V is reduced by 4 bases and J by 4 bases, leaving a spacing of 13 bases between them. The roughly 38 donors, aged about 6 to 100 years, were systemically healthy Caucasian individuals from Russia. Each donor gave about 9.7 milliliters of peripheral blood, drawn into EDTA-treated Vacutainer tubes. Ficoll-Paque density-gradient centrifugation was used to isolate PBMCs, with at least 6 million per sample. Trizol reagent was used to extract total RNA from PBMCs, with at least 6 micrograms per sample. For every donor, an aliquot of PBMCs went through flow cytometry to measure the percentages of naive CD45RAhigh/CD27high T cells.

Recombination connected TRBV7-2 to TRBJ2-5, with the D gene call left open. The sample consisted of blood. The clonotype comes from a woman younger than 45 in good health. CDR3 loop: CASSSGRAIETQYF. The DNA sequence is given as TGTGCCAGCAGCTCTGGACGGGCCATAGAGACCCAGTACTTC. This CDR3, with the reference TRBV7-2 and TRBJ2-5 proteins standing in past its ends, gives the full variable domain GAGVSQSPSNKVTEKGKDVELRCDPISGHTALYWYRQSLGQGLEFLIYFQGNSAPDKSGLPSDRFSAERTGGSVSTLTIQRTQQEDSAVYLCASSSGRAIETQYFGPGTRLLVL.